One and the same sample provided the 15 T cell receptor beta chains below, sequenced in a study of T cell repertoires in cytomegalovirus infection (dated by TCRdb to 2018 to 2020). Sequencer: Illumina HiSeq 1500. The public reads were reprocessed in TCRdb via fastp at Q25 and MiXCR, keeping in-frame beta chains. Rows with a matching CDR3 protein are joined into one entry that keeps the most common DNA and genes. This sample comprises a few hundred thousand distinct CDR3 sequences, over 7.5% of them detected only once. Over 3.5% of the sample goes to the ten largest clones. Sequencing used PBMCs. These receptors were obtained from a human donor in good health (CMV status not recorded). Some clones in this sample may be carry-over from other donors' samples.

This clonotype was found many times. The chain combines TRBV6-2 or TRBV6-3 with TRBJ2-1; possible D gene TRBD2, 7 bases. V lost 0 bases and J 8 bases, leaving 14 bases between the germline ends. CDR1 is MNHEY, CDR2 SVGEGT, per germline. The CDR3 has 15 amino acids. The CDR3 here is CASSYSGGRYHEQFF. The CDR3 DNA sequence: TGTGCCAGCAGTTACTCGGGGGGGCGGTACCATGAGCAGTTCTTC.

The V and J genes are TRBV3-1 and TRBJ2-5; 10 positions match TRBD2. The J segment lost 4 bases and the V segment lost 4 bases, leaving 9 bases of the junction unmatched. Germline V CDR1 and CDR2: LGHDT, YNNKEL (reference sequence). The CDR3 runs to 16 residues. The CDR3 protein is CASSPLQRGGGETQYF. The CDR3, as DNA: TGTGCCAGCAGCCCTTTACAGCGGGGGGGTGGAGAGACCCAGTACTTC.

This clonotype was detected only a few times. The J gene is TRBJ1-2, the V gene TRBV28, with 8 bases matching TRBD1. The trim removed 6 bases at V and 3 bases at J, leaving 6 bases unmatched. Germline V gene sequence: CDR1 MDHEN, CDR2 SYDVKM. This CDR3 has 14 amino acids. CDR3 residues: CASRLQGVYYGYTF. The CDR3 DNA sequence: TGTGCCAGCAGACTACAGGGGGTATACTATGGCTACACCTTC.

A few counts support this clonotype. This chain connects TRBV7-2 to TRBJ1-1; 11 bases are a match to TRBD1. The CDR3 sequence is 15 residues long. Unmatched junction bases numbered 9, after V lost 5 bases and J lost 7 bases. Per the germline V gene, CDR1 is SGHTA and CDR2 is FQGNSA. The chain's CDR3 is CASSRTGQGDFEAFF. The CDR3 region has the DNA TGTGCCAGCAGCCGTACGGGACAGGGGGATTTTGAAGCTTTCTTT.

This clonotype has a count of ten or more. The V and J genes are TRBV7-2 and TRBJ2-5, with TRBD1 matching 7 bases. The CDR3 contains 15 residues. With V trimmed by 5 bases and J by 5 bases, 11 bases remained unmatched. CDR1 and CDR2 (germline): SGHTA, FQGNSA. CDR3 residues: CASSPPGTEKETQYF. CDR3 DNA: TGTGCCAGCAGCCCGCCTGGGACAGAGAAGGAGACCCAGTACTTC.

This clonotype was seen more than once but under ten times. V and J are TRBV5-1 and TRBJ2-7; 7 positions agree with TRBD2. The CDR3 runs 15 residues. Germline lookup yields CDR1 SGHRS and CDR2 YFSETQ. V shed 2 bases and J 3 bases; nucleotides not matched to a gene: 8. The CDR3 coding sequence is TGCGCCAGCAGCTTTGGCGGGGGACCTCTCTACGAGCAGTACTTC. This codes for CASSFGGGPLYEQYF.

This chain links TRBV14 with TRBJ2-1; weak D call: TRBD1 (5 bases). Trimming took off 8 bases at V and 3 bases at J, with 17 bases between the two ends. The CDR3 loop spans 15 amino acids. CDR1 SGHDN and CDR2 FVKESK come from the germline V gene. This CDR3 is CASSSVTASYNEQFF. CDR3 coding DNA: TGTGCCAGCTCATCCGTGACAGCCAGCTACAATGAGCAGTTCTTC.

The chain combines TRBV12-3 or TRBV12-4 with TRBJ1-5; a possible D gene is TRBD1 (5 bases). V was pared by 4 bases and J by 2 bases, with 18 bases between. The CDR3 extends over 17 amino acids. CDR3 coding DNA: TGTGCCAGCAGTTCCCCCGGGGCAGTCTGGGGCAATCAGCCCCAGCATTTT. Protein sequence: CASSSPGAVWGNQPQHF.

This clonotype was counted many times. V is TRBV7-2 and J is TRBJ2-5; the match to TRBD2 covers 8 bases. The V and J ends lost 1 base and 5 bases, in that order; junction bases with no gene match: 6. The CDR3 contains 15 residues. Germline V gene sequence: CDR1 SGHTA, CDR2 FQGNSA. Here the CDR3 DNA reads TGTGCCAGCAGCTTAGGTAGCGGGATGTCGGAGACCCAGTACTTC. Its translation is CASSLGSGMSETQYF.

The table lists this clonotype with many counts. The V call is TRBV7-2, the J call TRBJ1-5, with TRBD1 matching 9 bases. The CDR3 has 21 residues. Germline V CDR1 and CDR2: SGHTA, FQGNSA. V shed 5 bases and J 2 bases; nucleotides not matched to a gene: 22. The DNA for the CDR3 is TGTGCCAGCAGCGTTAGCCCCCTCCATACCGGGGACAGGGAAGGCAATCAGCCCCAGCATTTT. Residues: CASSVSPLHTGDREGNQPQHF.

The chain uses TRBV20-1 and TRBJ1-4, with no clear D. Germline CDR1 DFQATT, CDR2 SNEGSKA (reference sequence). Trimming removed 2 bases from V and 0 bases from J, with 10 bases in between. CDR3 length equals 15 residues. The CDR3 sequence is CSARPASATNEKLFF. In DNA, the CDR3 is TGCAGTGCTAGACCCGCCAGCGCAACTAATGAAAAACTGTTTTTT.

The table lists this clonotype with many counts. The V call is TRBV19, the J call TRBJ1-5, with D unresolved. The CDR3 spans 13 residues. Trimming removed 3 bases from V and 2 bases from J, with 5 bases in between. The germline gives CDR1 LNHDA, CDR2 SQIVND (reference sequence). In DNA form, the CDR3 reads TGTGCCAGTAGTATTGGAGGCAATCAGCCCCAGCATTTT. Translating it yields CASSIGGNQPQHF.

This clonotype came up many times. The chain recombines TRBV19 with TRBJ2-6; D might be TRBD2 (5 bases). Germline assignment: CDR1 LNHDA and CDR2 SQIVND (reference sequence). This CDR3 comprises 17 residues. V dropped 5 bases and J dropped 0 bases, with 14 bases sitting between them. This CDR3 reads CASSGPSSPSGANVLTF. In DNA form, the CDR3 reads TGTGCCAGTAGTGGGCCTAGCTCCCCCTCTGGGGCCAACGTCCTGACTTTC.

Remarks on this clonotype: The conserved phenylalanine or tryptophan normally closing the CDR3 is absent here, so this likely arose from a read error. The rearrangement links TRBV6-5 to TRBJ2-7, with a tentative D call TRBD1 (5 bases). Trimming pared 6 bases from V and 1 base from J, leaving 19 bases between. This CDR3 has 16 residues. Germline assignment: CDR1 MNHEY and CDR2 SVGAGI. CDR3 amino acids: CASRLQTGHMSYEQYY. CDR3 sequence (DNA): TGTGCCAGCAGACTACAGACCGGACACATGTCCTACGAGCAGTACTAC.

The chain is built from TRBV4-1 and TRBJ1-1; 8 bases are shared with TRBD1. The CDR3 runs 15 residues. V lost 6 bases and J lost 3; bases outside the gene matches: 9. Germline assignment: CDR1 MGHRA and CDR2 YSYEKL. In DNA, the CDR3 is TGCGCCAGCAGGAGAGAGGCAGGGGGCTACACTGAAGCTTTCTTT. It encodes CASRREAGGYTEAFF.